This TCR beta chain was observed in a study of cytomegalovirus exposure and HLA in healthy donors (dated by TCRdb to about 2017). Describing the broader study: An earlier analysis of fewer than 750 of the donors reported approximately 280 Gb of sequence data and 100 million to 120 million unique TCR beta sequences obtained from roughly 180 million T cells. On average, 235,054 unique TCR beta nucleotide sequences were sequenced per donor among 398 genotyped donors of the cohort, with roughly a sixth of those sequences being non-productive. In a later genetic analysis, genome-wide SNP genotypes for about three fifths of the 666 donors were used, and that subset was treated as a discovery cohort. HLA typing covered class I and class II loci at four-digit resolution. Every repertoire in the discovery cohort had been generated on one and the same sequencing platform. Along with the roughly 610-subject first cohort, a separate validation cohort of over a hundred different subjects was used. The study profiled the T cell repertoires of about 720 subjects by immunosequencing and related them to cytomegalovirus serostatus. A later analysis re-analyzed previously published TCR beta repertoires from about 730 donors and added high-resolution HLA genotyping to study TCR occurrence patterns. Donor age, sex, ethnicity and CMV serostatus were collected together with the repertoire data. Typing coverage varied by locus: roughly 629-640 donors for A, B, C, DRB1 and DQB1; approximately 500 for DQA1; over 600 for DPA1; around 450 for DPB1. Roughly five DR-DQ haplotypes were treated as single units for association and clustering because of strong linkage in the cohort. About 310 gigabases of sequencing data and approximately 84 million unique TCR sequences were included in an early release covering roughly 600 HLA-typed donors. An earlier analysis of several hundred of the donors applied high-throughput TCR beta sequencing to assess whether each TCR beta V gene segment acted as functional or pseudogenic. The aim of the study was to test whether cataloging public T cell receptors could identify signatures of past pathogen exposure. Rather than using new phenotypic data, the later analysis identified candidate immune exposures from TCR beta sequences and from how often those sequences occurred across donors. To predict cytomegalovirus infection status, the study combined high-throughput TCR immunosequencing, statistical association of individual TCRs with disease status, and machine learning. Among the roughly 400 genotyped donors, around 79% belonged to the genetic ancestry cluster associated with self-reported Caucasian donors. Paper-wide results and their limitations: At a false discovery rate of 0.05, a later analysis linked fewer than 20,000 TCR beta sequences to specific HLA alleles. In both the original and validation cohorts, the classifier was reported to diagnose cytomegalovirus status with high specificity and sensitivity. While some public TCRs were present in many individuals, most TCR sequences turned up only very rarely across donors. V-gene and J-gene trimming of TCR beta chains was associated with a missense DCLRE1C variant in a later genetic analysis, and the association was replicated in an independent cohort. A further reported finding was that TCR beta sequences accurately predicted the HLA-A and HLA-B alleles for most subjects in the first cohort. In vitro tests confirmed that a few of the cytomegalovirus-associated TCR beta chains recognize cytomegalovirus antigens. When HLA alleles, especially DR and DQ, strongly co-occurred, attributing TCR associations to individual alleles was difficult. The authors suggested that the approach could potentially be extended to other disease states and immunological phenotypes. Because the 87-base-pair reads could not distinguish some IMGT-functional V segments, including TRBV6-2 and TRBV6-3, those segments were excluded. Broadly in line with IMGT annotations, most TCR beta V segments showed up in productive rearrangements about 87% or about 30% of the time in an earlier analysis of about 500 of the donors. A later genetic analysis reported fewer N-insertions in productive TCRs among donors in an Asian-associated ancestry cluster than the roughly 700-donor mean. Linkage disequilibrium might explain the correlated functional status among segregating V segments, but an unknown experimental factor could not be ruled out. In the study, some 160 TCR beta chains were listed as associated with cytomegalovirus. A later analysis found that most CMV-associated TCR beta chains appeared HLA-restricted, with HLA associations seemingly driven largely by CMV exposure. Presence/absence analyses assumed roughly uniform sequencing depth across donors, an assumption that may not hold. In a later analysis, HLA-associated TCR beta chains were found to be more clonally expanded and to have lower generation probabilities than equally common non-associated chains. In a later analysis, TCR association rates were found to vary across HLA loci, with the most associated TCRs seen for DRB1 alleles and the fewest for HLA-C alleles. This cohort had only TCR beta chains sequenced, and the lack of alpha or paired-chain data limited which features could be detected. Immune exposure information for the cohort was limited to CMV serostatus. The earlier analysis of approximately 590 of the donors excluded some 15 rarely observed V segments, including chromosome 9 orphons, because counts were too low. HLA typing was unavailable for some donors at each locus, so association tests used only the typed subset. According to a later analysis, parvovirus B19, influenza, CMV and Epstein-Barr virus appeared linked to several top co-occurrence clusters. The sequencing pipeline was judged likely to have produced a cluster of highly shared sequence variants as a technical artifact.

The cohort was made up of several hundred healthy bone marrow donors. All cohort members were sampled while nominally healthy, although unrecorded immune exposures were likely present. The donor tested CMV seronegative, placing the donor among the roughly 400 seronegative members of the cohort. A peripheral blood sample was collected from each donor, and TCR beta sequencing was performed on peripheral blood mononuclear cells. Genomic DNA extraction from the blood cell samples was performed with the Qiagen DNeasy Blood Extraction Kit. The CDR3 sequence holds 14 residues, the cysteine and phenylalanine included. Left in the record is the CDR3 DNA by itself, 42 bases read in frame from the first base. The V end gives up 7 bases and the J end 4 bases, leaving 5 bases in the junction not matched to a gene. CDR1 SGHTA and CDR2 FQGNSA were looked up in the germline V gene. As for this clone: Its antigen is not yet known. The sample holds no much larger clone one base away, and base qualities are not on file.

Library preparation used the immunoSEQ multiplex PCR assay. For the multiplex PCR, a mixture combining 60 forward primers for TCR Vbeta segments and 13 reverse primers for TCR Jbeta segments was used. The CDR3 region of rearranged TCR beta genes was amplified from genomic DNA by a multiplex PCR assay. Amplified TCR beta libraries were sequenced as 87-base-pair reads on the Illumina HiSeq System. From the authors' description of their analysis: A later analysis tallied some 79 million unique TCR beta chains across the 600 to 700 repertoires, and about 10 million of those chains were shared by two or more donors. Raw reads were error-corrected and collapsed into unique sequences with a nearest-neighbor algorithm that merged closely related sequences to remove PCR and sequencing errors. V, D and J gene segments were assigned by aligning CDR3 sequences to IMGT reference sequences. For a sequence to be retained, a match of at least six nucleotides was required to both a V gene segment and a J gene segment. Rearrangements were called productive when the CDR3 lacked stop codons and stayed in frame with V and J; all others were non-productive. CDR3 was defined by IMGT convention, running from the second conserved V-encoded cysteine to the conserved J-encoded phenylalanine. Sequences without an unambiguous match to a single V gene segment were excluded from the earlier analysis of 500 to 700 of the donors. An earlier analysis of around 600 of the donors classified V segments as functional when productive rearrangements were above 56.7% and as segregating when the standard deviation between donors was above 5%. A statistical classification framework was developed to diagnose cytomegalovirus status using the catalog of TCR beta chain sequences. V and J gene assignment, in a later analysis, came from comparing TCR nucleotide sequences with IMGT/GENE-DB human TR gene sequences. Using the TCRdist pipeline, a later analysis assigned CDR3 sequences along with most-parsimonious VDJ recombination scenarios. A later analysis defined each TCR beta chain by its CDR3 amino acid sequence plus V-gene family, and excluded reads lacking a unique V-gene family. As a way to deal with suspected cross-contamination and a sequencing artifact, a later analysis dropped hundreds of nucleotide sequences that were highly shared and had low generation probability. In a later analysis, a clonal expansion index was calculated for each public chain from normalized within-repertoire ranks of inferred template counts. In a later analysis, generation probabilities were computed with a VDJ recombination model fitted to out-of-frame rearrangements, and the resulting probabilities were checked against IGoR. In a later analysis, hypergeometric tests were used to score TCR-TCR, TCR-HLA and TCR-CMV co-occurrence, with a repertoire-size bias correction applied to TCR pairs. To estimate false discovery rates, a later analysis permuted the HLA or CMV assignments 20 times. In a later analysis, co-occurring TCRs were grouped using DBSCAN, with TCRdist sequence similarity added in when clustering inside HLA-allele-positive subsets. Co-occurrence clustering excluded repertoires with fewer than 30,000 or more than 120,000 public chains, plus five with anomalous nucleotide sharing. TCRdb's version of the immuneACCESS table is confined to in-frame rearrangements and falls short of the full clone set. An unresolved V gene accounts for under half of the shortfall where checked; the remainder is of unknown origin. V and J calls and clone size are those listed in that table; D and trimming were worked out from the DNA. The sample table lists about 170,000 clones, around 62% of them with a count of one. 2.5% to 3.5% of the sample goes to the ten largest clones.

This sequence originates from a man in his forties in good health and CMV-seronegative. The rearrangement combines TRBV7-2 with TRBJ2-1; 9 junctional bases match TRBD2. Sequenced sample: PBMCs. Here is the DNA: TGTGCCAGCACCATTAGCGGGAGTTACAATGAGCAGTTCTTC. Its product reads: CASTISGSYNEQFF.